Listed here are 5 T cell receptor beta chains from one sample, sequenced in a study of blood T cell repertoires in COVID-19. Some clones are missing from TCRdb's copy, which holds only in-frame ones; the method was immunoSEQ multiplex PCR. The table has around 230,000 clones, approximately 84% seen once; the top ten hold 15%. The source material was PBMCs or T cells enriched from blood (not recorded which). These receptors all stem from a man in his forties who had recovered from COVID-19.

The chain links TRBV2 to TRBJ2-7; D is uncertain. CDR3 length: 12 residues. Trimming removed 6 bases from V and 0 bases from J, with 6 bases in between. Germline V CDR1 and CDR2: SNHLY, FYNNEI. The CDR3 DNA sequence: TGTGCCAGCAGAGAGGACTCCTACGAGCAGTACTTC. This gives the protein CASREDSYEQYF. Full variable domain (missing parts from reference TRBV2 and TRBJ2-7): EPEVTQTPSHQVTQMGQEVILRCVPISNHLYFYWYRQILGQKVEFLVSFYNNEISEKSEIFDDQFSVERPDGSNFTLKIRSTKLEDSAMYFCASREDSYEQYFGPGTRLTVT.

This clone was picked up one time. The chain combines TRBV12-3 or TRBV12-4 with TRBJ2-3; the match to TRBD1 covers 7 bases. The CDR3 contains 13 residues. J gave up 7 bases and V 6 bases, and 7 bases lay outside the gene matches. CDR3 bases: TGTGCCAGCAGCCGCGACAGGGAAAATACGCAGTATTTT. It codes for CASSRDRENTQYF.

This clone showed up just once. The J gene is TRBJ2-3, the V gene TRBV11-3; the D gene is possibly TRBD1 (6 bases). Germline V CDR1 and CDR2: SGHNT, YENEEA. The CDR3 spans 14 residues. The V gene lost 5 bases and the J gene lost 4 bases, with 13 bases spanning the gap. The CDR3 bases are TGTGCCAGCAGCCCCCAAAGGGGGTCAGATACGCAGTATTTT. It is translated as CASSPQRGSDTQYF.

V is TRBV28 and J is TRBJ1-5; a possible D gene is TRBD1 (5 bases). The ends were cut back, 1 base at V and 6 bases at J, with 19 bases in the middle. This CDR3 has 17 residues. Germline assignment: CDR1 MDHEN and CDR2 SYDVKM. CDR3 coding DNA: TGTGCCAGCAGTTTATTTTCAAGGGGAGGACATCGTCAGCCCCAGCATTTT. Translation gives CASSLFSRGGHRQPQHF.

This chain uses TRBV15 with TRBJ1-1; D is uncertain. The CDR3 length is 13 residues. Looked up from germline, CDR1 is LNHNV and CDR2 is YYDKDF (reference sequence). Trimming cost V 0 bases and J 7 bases, with 9 bases left between them. CDR3 loop: CATSRDRGGEAFF. As DNA, the CDR3 is TGTGCCACCAGCAGAGATCGCGGCGGTGAAGCTTTCTTT. Together with reference TRBV15 and TRBJ1-1, the CDR3 gives the full variable domain: DAMVIQNPRYQVTQFGKPVTLSCSQTLNHNVMYWYQQKSSQAPKLLFHYYDKDFNNEADTPDNFQSRRPNTSFCFLDIRSPGLGDTAMYLCATSRDRGGEAFFGQGTRLTVV.